This T cell receptor beta chain was identified in a study of OX40 agonist ivuxolimab in advanced cancers. In the study overall: The treatment was a fully human IgG2 OX40 agonist, ivuxolimab.

The V gene lost 1 base and the J gene lost 5 bases, with 12 bases spanning the gap. Per germline, CDR1 SGHNT and CDR2 YYREEE (reference sequence). This CDR3 comprises 14 residues. With autoimmune disease history or systemic immunosuppression, patients were excluded. Whole-study findings and limits: Low levels of normalized T-cell clonal expansion also appeared in some nonresponders.

Comments on this clone: Its specificity is not known.

TCRdb's table, derived via immunoSEQ multiplex PCR, lists solely in-frame clones and lacks some. Here the sample spans tens of thousands of clones, 91% being singletons. The receptor was derived from an adult with an advanced solid tumor such as melanoma, head and neck, liver or kidney cancer. The J gene is TRBJ1-1, the V gene TRBV5-4; D uncertain. The sample consisted of CD4+ or CD8+ T cells sorted from blood, taken in a trial of the OX40 agonist ivuxolimab. CDR3 coding DNA: TGTGCCAGCAGCTTGCCCCTCAAGAAGACTGAAGCTTTCTTT. Translated: CASSLPLKKTEAFF.